This T cell receptor beta chain was documented in a study of CD8 T cells in ankylosing spondylitis. General study points: Peripheral blood held disease-linked clones only at relatively low frequency, and these were CD8+.

TCRdb reprocessed the 5' RACE reads with MiXCR, giving one entry per CDR3 protein. The sample carries some 270,000 distinct CDR3 sequences, 32% recorded once. The junction had 4 bases not matched to a gene; V was cut back by 5 bases and J by 0 bases. The CDR3 spans 15 residues. On this clonotype itself: Its antigen is currently unknown.

The TCR sequence derives from a male donor with ankylosing spondylitis or in good health (not recorded which). Material: blood, either unsorted or a sorted T cell fraction (not recorded which). The gene calls are TRBV12-3 or TRBV12-4 and TRBJ2-1, with TRBD2 identical over 7 bases. CDR3 coding DNA: TGTGCCAGCAGTAAGGGACTATACTCCTACAATGAGCAGTTCTTC. As protein: CASSKGLYSYNEQFF.